A selection of T cell receptor beta chains follows, all from one sample in a study of T-cell memory formation after mild COVID-19. MiXCR was run by TCRdb on the 5' RACE reads, yielding one entry per CDR3 protein. The sample lists nearly 200,000 distinct CDR3 sequences; about 17% were seen once. The sample comprised PBMCs or a T cell subset sorted from them (not recorded which). These receptors were obtained from an adult woman who had mild COVID-19 (a few samples of this study predate the infection). Cell type and time point are not known. Each CDR3 is given with its conserved first and last residue. A D gene is named only where the DNA matches it firmly. Clone sizes are given selectively: once, few, many, or a class where the clone is expanded.

j_gene,v_gene,d_gene,abundance,CDR3aa,CDR3nt
TRBJ2-3,TRBV15,-,-,CATSIQVTDTQYF,TGTGCCACCAGCATACAGGTCACAGATACGCAGTATTTT
TRBJ1-1,TRBV20-1,-,-,CSARDLYSGLNTEAFF,TGCAGTGCTAGAGATCTTTACTCAGGGCTGAACACTGAAGCTTTCTTT
TRBJ2-1,TRBV15,-,-,CATSRDWGGQFF,TGTGCCACCAGCAGAGATTGGGGTGGGCAGTTCTTC
TRBJ1-2,TRBV5-1,TRBD1,few,CASSLTGQGSGYTF,TGCGCCAGCAGCTTGACGGGACAGGGGAGTGGCTACACCTTC
TRBJ2-3,TRBV5-5,TRBD2,-,CASSLELAGLNTQYF,TGTGCCAGCAGCTTGGAACTAGCGGGGTTAAATACGCAGTATTTT
TRBJ2-7,TRBV12-3/TRBV12-4,-,-,CDSSFSGTYEQYF,TGTGACAGCAGTTTTAGCGGAACTTACGAGCAGTACTTC
TRBJ1-1,TRBV5-1,TRBD1,few,CASSSLGQGGGNTEAFF,TGCGCCAGCAGCTCGCTGGGACAGGGAGGCGGGAACACTGAAGCTTTCTTT
TRBJ1-4,TRBV19,-,-,CASSSNIPGNEKLFF,TGTGCCAGTAGTTCAAACATCCCGGGCAATGAAAAACTGTTTTTT
TRBJ1-1,TRBV4-1,-,-,CASSPLASKGYAEAFF,TGCGCCAGCAGCCCCCTGGCGAGTAAGGGGTACGCTGAAGCTTTCTTT
TRBJ2-1,TRBV12-3/TRBV12-4,TRBD1,-,CASSPIRGRYNEQFF,TGTGCCAGCAGTCCGATCAGGGGGCGGTACAATGAGCAGTTCTTC
TRBJ1-5,TRBV6-1,TRBD1,many,CASSRQGNQPQHF,TGTGCCAGCAGTCGACAGGGGAATCAGCCCCAGCATTTT
TRBJ2-3,TRBV10-3,TRBD2,few,CAISERLADTQYF,TGTGCCATCAGTGAGAGACTAGCGGATACGCAGTATTTT
TRBJ1-5,TRBV3-1,-,-,CASSLRGPGFNQPQHF,TGTGCCAGCAGCCTACGGGGCCCGGGATTCAATCAGCCCCAGCATTTT
TRBJ2-2,TRBV2,-,-,CASSEALRGAGELFF,TGTGCCAGCAGTGAAGCGCTTCGGGGAGCCGGGGAGCTGTTTTTT